The 12 T cell receptor beta chains below all came from one sample that was sequenced in a study of T cells after yellow fever vaccination. TCRdb called the 5' RACE reads again in MiXCR, with one record for every CDR3 protein. Of 110,000 to 150,000 distinct CDR3 sequences listed, about 6.9% were seen once; the top ten hold 0.5% to 0.65%. This material consisted of CD4+ T cells sorted from PBMCs, taken 10 days after the yellow fever booster vaccination. The receptor set was obtained from a man aged 25-40 years who received the YFV17D yellow fever vaccine.

This clonotype was detected many times. CDR3 coding DNA: TGCGCCAGCAGCCAAGATGCGCCGGGACAGCAGTACTATGGCTACACCTTC. As protein: CASSQDAPGQQYYGYTF. This chain uses TRBV4-3 with TRBJ1-2, with 7 nucleotides matching TRBD1. Losses at the gene ends were 0 bases for V and 3 bases for J; bases not matched to a gene: 10. CDR1 is LGHNA, CDR2 YSLEER, per germline. The CDR3 length is 17 residues.

This clonotype was picked up many times. The V gene is TRBV25-1, the J gene TRBJ1-1; 8 nucleotides align to TRBD1. J gave up 4 bases and V 7 bases, and 5 bases lay outside the gene matches. The CDR3 length is 13 residues. Germline CDR1 reads MGHDK; CDR2 reads SYGVNS. DNA of the CDR3: TGTGCCAGCACTCAGGGGGCGTTCACTGAAGCTTTCTTT. Translated: CASTQGAFTEAFF.

This clonotype appeared many times. DNA for the CDR3: TGCGCCAGCGGTACCCGGGGGAGAGGCGAGCAGTACTTC. As protein: CASGTRGRGEQYF. The chain is built from TRBV5-1 and TRBJ2-7; D is perhaps TRBD2 (6 bases). The CDR3 loop spans 13 amino acids. CDR1 and CDR2 from the germline V gene are SGHRS and YFSETQ. V lost 7 bases, J lost 6 bases, and 17 bases lay in between. Filled out from reference TRBV5-1 and TRBJ2-7, the complete variable domain reads KAGVTQTPRYLIKTRGQQVTLSCSPISGHRSVSWYQQTPGQGLQFLFEYFSETQRNKGNFPGRFSGRQFSNSRSEMNVSTLELGDSALYLCASGTRGRGEQYFGPGTRLTVT.

In regard to this clonotype: This sequence may be a read error, since a much larger clone differs from it by one base. The rearrangement uses TRBV6-4 and TRBJ2-3; 11 bases fit TRBD2. Germline CDR1 is MRHNA and CDR2 is SNTAGT. The CDR3 contains 18 residues. Trimming removed 4 bases from V and 2 bases from J; junction bases left unmatched: 11. The CDR3 DNA reads as TGTGCCAGCAGTGGCTCCGGAACTAGCGGGAGCTACACAGATACGCAGTATTTT. It is translated as CASSGSGTSGSYTDTQYF.

In regard to this clonotype: Germline is not matched at one junction end, which may reflect a read error. The V gene is TRBV7-2, the J gene TRBJ2-3; possible D gene TRBD1, 5 bases. Germline CDR1 reads SGHTA; CDR2 reads FQGNSA. This CDR3 is 15 amino acids long. The DNA for the CDR3 is TGTGTCAGCAGCTTAGAACAGGTTGGCACAGATACGCAGTATTTT. Protein sequence: CVSSLEQVGTDTQYF.

This clonotype was seen at least ten times. This rearrangement joins TRBV29-1 to TRBJ2-1; D possibly corresponds to TRBD2 (6 bases). Germline loops: CDR1 SQVTM, CDR2 ANQGSEA. The CDR3 runs to 14 residues. V lost 2 bases and J lost 0, with 8 bases in between. The CDR3 coding sequence is TGCAGCGTTGAAATCGGGAGCTCCTACAATGAGCAGTTCTTC. Translating gives CSVEIGSSYNEQFF.

The sample holds many counts of this clonotype. The V and J genes are TRBV12-3 or TRBV12-4 and TRBJ2-5, with 8 nucleotides matching TRBD2. This CDR3 has 16 residues. V was clipped by 6 bases and J by 7 bases; unmatched bases: 16. This chain's CDR3 is CASRREGSGASGTQYF. The CDR3, as DNA: TGTGCCAGCAGACGGGAGGGGTCAGGAGCCTCGGGGACCCAGTACTTC.

This clonotype was recorded many times. This chain uses TRBV7-3 with TRBJ2-3; 15 positions match TRBD2. Looked up from germline, CDR1 is SGHTA and CDR2 is FQGTGA. J lost 6 bases, V lost 4 bases, and 2 bases had no gene match. The length of the CDR3 is 15 residues. CDR3 nucleotide sequence: TGTGCCAGCAGCTCTGGGACTAGCGGGAGGGATACGCAGTATTTT. It encodes CASSSGTSGRDTQYF.

Details on this clonotype: A much larger clonotype is one base distant, so this may be a read error. This rearrangement joins TRBV29-1 to TRBJ2-7; 7 nucleotides match TRBD1. The junction had 16 bases not matched to a gene; V was cut back by 8 bases and J by 6 bases. Per germline, CDR1 SQVTM and CDR2 ANQGSEA. The CDR3 spans 14 residues. The CDR3: CSIQSGTAMGEQYF. The CDR3 DNA reads as TGCAGCATACAATCCGGGACAGCGATGGGCGAGCAGTACTTC.

There are a few counts of this clonotype. The chain couples TRBV27 to TRBJ2-7; D gene uncertain. CDR3 length: 14 amino acids. V was clipped by 5 bases and J by 3 bases, with 14 bases between them. Germline CDR1 and CDR2: MNHEY and SMNVEV (reference sequence). The CDR3 is CASSPTVELYEQYF. CDR3 sequence (DNA): TGTGCCAGCAGTCCGACGGTAGAGCTCTACGAGCAGTACTTC.

This clonotype has at least ten counts. V and J are TRBV12-3 or TRBV12-4 and TRBJ1-2; D uncertain. The CDR3 is made up of 13 amino acids. Between the trimmed V and J ends, which lost 3 bases and 4 bases, there was a span of 9 bases. This CDR3 reads CASSFVHGYGYTF. The CDR3, as DNA: TGTGCCAGCAGTTTCGTACATGGCTATGGCTACACCTTC.

This clonotype was recorded many times. The rearrangement uses TRBV6-5 and TRBJ1-1; the D gene is possibly TRBD1 (6 bases). Trimming took 0 bases from V and 1 from J, leaving 18 bases between them. The CDR3 consists of 18 residues. Germline assignment: CDR1 MNHEY and CDR2 SVGAGI. The CDR3 region has the DNA TGTGCCAGCAGTTACTCAGCCAGGGGAGGAGACGGGAACACTGAAGCTTTCTTT. It codes for CASSYSARGGDGNTEAFF.